These 16 T cell receptor beta chains came from one sample sequenced in a study of identical twins. TCRdb re-called the 5' RACE reads with MiXCR, one entry per CDR3 protein. The data show 280,000 or so distinct CDR3 sequences, with less than 9% seen just once and about 2.1% held by the top ten. The sample also formed part of further work on yellow fever vaccine responses in identical twins.

Sequencing was done on a sample of memory (CD45RO+) T cells sorted from blood. Receptor source: a woman aged 18-30 years in good health.

This clonotype was seen many times. The CDR3 loop is CASSGKNTGELFF. The CDR3 nucleotides are TGTGCCAGCAGTGGCAAGAACACCGGGGAGCTGTTTTTT. V gene TRBV25-1 combines with J gene TRBJ2-2; D uncertain. Germline loops: CDR1 MGHDK, CDR2 SYGVNS. The CDR3 covers 13 residues. The V gene lost 4 bases and the J gene lost 1 base, with 4 bases spanning the gap.

This clonotype was detected ten times or more. The V call is TRBV20-1, the J call TRBJ2-1; unclear D gene. The CDR3 length is 14 residues. V lost 0 bases and J lost 0, with 6 bases in between. The germline V gene encodes CDR1 DFQATT and CDR2 SNEGSKA (reference sequence). Written as DNA, the CDR3 is TGCAGTGCTAGAGATCGAGTCTCCTACAATGAGCAGTTCTTC. Translation: CSARDRVSYNEQFF.

A few counts support this clonotype. The chain recombines TRBV10-3 with TRBJ1-4, with unresolved D. Germline lookup yields CDR1 ENHRY and CDR2 SYGVKD. V dropped 8 bases and J dropped 8 bases, with 12 bases sitting between them. The CDR3 extends over 12 amino acids. The CDR3 nucleotides read TGTGCCATCTGTTCAGACGGGGAAAAACTGTTTTTT. Translated: CAICSDGEKLFF.

This clonotype was found many times. This chain joins TRBV7-3 and TRBJ2-1, with TRBD2 identical over 11 bases. Germline V lookup: CDR1 SGHTA, CDR2 FQGTGA. The junction had 19 bases not matched to a gene; V was cut back by 3 bases and J by 9 bases. The CDR3 consists of 19 residues. The CDR3 region has the DNA TGTGCCAGCAGCTTCCTCCCGGGACTAGCGGCGGTGGAGCACGTTGAGCAGTTCTTC. Amino acid sequence: CASSFLPGLAAVEHVEQFF. Full variable domain (rest looked up from reference TRBV7-3 and TRBJ2-1): GAGVSQTPSNKVTEKGKYVELRCDPISGHTALYWYRQSLGQGPEFLIYFQGTGAADDSGLPNDRFFAVRPEGSVSTLKIQRTERGDSAVYLCASSFLPGLAAVEHVEQFFGPGTRLTVL.

The chain joins TRBV28 to TRBJ1-2; the D gene is possibly TRBD1 (5 bases). The CDR3 has 12 amino acids. V lost 11 bases and J lost 5, with 15 bases in between. CDR1 MDHEN and CDR2 SYDVKM come from the germline V gene. The chain's CDR3 is CASEGTRYGYTF. The CDR3 bases are TGTGCCTCCGAAGGGACTCGGTATGGCTACACCTTC.

This clonotype was picked up many times. This sequence joins TRBV29-1 and TRBJ2-3; D is ambiguous. The CDR3 has 13 amino acids. CDR1 is SQVTM, CDR2 ANQGSEA, per germline. V shed 4 bases and J shed 0 bases, with 8 bases lying between them. DNA for the CDR3: TGCAGCGTTGGAGGCACTAGCACAGATACGCAGTATTTT. Its translation: CSVGGTSTDTQYF.

This clonotype was seen only a few times. V gene TRBV7-2 combines with J gene TRBJ2-1, with 14 bases that match TRBD2. The CDR3 runs 17 residues. Per germline, CDR1 SGHTA and CDR2 FQGNSA. The junction had 7 bases not matched to a gene; V was cut back by 1 base and J by 8 bases. The DNA of the CDR3 is TGTGCCAGCAGCTTAGGCGGGACTAGCGGGAGTCTAGATGAGCAGTTCTTC. Its translation is CASSLGGTSGSLDEQFF.

This clonotype came up many times. The V and J genes are TRBV19 and TRBJ2-3; no reliable D call. CDR1 LNHDA and CDR2 SQIVND come from the germline V gene (reference sequence). Trimming removed 2 bases at V and 6 bases at J, with 6 bases between. This CDR3 comprises 12 residues. CDR3 DNA sequence: TGTGCCAGTAGTATATCCGGGGATACGCAGTATTTT. Translating it yields CASSISGDTQYF.

This sequence joins TRBV25-1 and TRBJ2-7; D not resolved. Trimming removed 1 base at V and 2 bases at J, with 9 bases between. This CDR3 contains 14 residues. Germline V gene lookup returns CDR1 MGHDK and CDR2 SYGVNS. The chain's CDR3 is CASSEFASTYEQYF. DNA of the CDR3: TGTGCCAGCAGTGAATTTGCGTCTACCTACGAGCAGTACTTC.

This clonotype was recorded at least ten times. This sequence joins TRBV7-9 and TRBJ2-7; tentatively, D is TRBD2 (6 bases). The CDR3 totals 14 residues. Germline lookup yields CDR1 SEHNR and CDR2 FQNEAQ (reference sequence). V was clipped by 3 bases and J by 3 bases, with 12 bases between them. DNA for the CDR3: TGTGCCAGCAGCTTTTCGGGACTGATCTACGAGCAGTACTTC. This sequence encodes CASSFSGLIYEQYF.

This chain connects TRBV6-1 to TRBJ1-5, with D possibly TRBD1 on 5 matching bases. Germline-derived CDR1 and CDR2 are MNHNS and SASEGT. This CDR3 is 14 amino acids long. The V and J ends lost 2 bases and 1 base respectively, with 6 bases between them. CDR3 DNA: TGTGCCAGCAGTGAATGGGGGAGCAATCAGCCCCAGCATTTT. This sequence encodes CASSEWGSNQPQHF.

This clonotype was seen ten or more times. The chain uses TRBV5-1 and TRBJ2-7; tentatively, D is TRBD1 (6 bases). Trimming removed 7 bases at V and 3 bases at J, with 17 bases between. Germline V gene data show CDR1 as SGHRS and CDR2 as YFSETQ. The CDR3 contains 14 residues. For the CDR3, the DNA is TGCGCCAGCCCCCGGGACACTGCAAACTACGAGCAGTACGTC. It is translated as CASPRDTANYEQYV.

This clonotype has just a few counts. The chain is built from TRBV5-1 and TRBJ2-2, with 7 bases aligning to TRBD1. Trimming removed 5 bases from V and 2 bases from J; junction bases left unmatched: 3. Per germline, CDR1 SGHRS and CDR2 YFSETQ. The CDR3 length is 14 residues. The CDR3 nucleotides are TGCGCCAGCAGTACAGGGGCCAACACCGGGGAGCTGTTTTTT. Translating gives CASSTGANTGELFF.

The CDR3: CASLSWDTDYGYTF. CDR3 DNA sequence: TGTGCCAGCCTCAGTTGGGACACAGACTATGGCTACACCTTC. The rearrangement uses TRBV12-3 or TRBV12-4 and TRBJ1-2; D might be TRBD1 (6 bases). The CDR3 has 14 residues. The V gene lost 8 bases and the J gene lost 3 bases, with 16 bases spanning the gap.

The CDR3 nucleotides are TGCGCCAGCAGTGAGTTGAGGGGGAGCTACAATGAGCAGTTCTTC. It specifies CASSELRGSYNEQFF. This chain connects TRBV10-1 to TRBJ2-1, with D maybe TRBD1 (6 bases). Trimming took off 1 base at V and 3 bases at J, with 10 bases between the two ends. The germline gives CDR1 WNHNN, CDR2 SYGVQD (reference sequence). This CDR3 spans 15 amino acids.

The chain links TRBV6-5 to TRBJ1-1; D perhaps matches TRBD1 (5 bases). The CDR3 has 15 amino acids. Trimming stripped 2 bases from V and 0 bases from J, with 10 bases between. CDR1 is MNHEY, CDR2 SVGAGI, per germline. Here the CDR3 reads CASSYRGYMNTEAFF. The DNA for the CDR3 is TGTGCCAGCAGTTACAGGGGCTATATGAACACTGAAGCTTTCTTT.